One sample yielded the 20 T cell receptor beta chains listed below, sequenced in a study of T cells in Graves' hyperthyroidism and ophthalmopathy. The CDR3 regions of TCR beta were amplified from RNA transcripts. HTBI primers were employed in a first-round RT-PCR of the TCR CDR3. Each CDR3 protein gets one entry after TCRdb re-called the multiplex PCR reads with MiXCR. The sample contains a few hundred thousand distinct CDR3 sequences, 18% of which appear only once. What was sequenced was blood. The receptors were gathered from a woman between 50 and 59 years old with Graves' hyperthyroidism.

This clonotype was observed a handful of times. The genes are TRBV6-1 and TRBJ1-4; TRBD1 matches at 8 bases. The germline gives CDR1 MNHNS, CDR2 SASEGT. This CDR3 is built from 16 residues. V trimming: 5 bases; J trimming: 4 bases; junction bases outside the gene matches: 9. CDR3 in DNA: TGTGCCAGCAGTCGCTCCGGGACAGGCTTTAATGAAAAACTGTTTTTT. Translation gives CASSRSGTGFNEKLFF.

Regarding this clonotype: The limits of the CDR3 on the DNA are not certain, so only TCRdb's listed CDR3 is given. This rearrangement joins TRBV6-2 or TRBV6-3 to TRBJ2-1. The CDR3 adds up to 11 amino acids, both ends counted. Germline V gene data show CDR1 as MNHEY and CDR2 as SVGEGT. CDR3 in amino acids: CASILGYEQFF.

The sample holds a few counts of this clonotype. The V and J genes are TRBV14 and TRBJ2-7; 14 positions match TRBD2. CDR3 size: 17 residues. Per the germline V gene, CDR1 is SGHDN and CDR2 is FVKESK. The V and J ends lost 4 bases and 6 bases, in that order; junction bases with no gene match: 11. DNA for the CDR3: TGTGCCAGCAGCCGGACCGACAGGGGACTAGCGGGAGCCGAGCAGTACTTC. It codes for CASSRTDRGLAGAEQYF.

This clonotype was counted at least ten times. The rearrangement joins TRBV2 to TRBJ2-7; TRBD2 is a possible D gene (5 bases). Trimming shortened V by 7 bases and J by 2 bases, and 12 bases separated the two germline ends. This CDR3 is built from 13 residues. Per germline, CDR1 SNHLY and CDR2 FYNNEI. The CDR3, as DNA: TGTGCCAGCATGTTTAGCGAGACCTACGAGCAGTACGTC. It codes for CASMFSETYEQYV.

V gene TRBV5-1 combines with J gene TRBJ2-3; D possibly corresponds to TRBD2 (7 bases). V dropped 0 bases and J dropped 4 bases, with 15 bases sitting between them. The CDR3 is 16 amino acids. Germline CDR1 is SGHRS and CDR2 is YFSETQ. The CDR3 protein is CASSLEGGGQADTQYF. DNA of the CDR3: TGCGCCAGCAGCTTGGAAGGGGGAGGGCAGGCAGATACGCAGTATTTT.

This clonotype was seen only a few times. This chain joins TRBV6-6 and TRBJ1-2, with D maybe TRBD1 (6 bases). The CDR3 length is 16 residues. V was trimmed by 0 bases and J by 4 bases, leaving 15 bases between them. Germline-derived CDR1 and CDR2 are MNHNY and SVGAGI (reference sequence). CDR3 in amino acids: CASSYSTGGSAYGYTF. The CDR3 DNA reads TGTGCCAGCAGTTACTCGACGGGGGGCTCGGCCTATGGCTACACCTTC.

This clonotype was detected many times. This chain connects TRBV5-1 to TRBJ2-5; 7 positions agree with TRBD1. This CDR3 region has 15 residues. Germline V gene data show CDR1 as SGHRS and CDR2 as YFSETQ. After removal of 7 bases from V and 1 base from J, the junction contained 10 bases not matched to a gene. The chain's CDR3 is CASSGQALFQETQYF. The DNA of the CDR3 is TGCGCCAGCTCCGGACAGGCATTATTCCAAGAGACCCAGTACTTC.

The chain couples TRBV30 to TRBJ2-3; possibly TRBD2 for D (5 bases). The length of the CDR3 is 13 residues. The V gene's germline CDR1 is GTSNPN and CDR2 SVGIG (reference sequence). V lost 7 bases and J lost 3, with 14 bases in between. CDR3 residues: CASDGEKTDTQYF. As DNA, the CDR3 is TGTGCCTCCGACGGGGAGAAGACAGATACGCAGTATTTT.

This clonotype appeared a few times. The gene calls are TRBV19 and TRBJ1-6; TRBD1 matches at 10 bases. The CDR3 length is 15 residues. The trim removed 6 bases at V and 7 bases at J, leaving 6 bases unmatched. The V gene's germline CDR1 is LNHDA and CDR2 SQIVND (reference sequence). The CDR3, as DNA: TGTGCCAGTAGGAGACAGGGGGCGGGAAATTCACCCCTCCACTTT. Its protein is CASRRQGAGNSPLHF. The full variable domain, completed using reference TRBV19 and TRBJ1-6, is DGGITQSPKYLFRKEGQNVTLSCEQNLNHDAMYWYRQDPGQGLRLIYYSQIVNDFQKGDIAEGYSVSREKKESFPLTVTSAQKNPTAFYLCASRRQGAGNSPLHFGNGTRLTVT.

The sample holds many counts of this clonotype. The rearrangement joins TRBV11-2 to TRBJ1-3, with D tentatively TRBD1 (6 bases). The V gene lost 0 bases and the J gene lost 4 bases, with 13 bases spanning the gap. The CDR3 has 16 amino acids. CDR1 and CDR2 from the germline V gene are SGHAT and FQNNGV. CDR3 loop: CASSLEGGASGNTIYF. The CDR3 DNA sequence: TGTGCCAGCAGCTTAGAGGGGGGCGCGTCCGGAAACACCATATATTTT.

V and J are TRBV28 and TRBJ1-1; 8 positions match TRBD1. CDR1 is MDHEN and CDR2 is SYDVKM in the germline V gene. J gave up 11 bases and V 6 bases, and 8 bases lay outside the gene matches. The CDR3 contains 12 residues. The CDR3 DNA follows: TGTGCCAGCAGATCTTGGACAGGGCCGGCTTTCTTT. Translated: CASRSWTGPAFF.

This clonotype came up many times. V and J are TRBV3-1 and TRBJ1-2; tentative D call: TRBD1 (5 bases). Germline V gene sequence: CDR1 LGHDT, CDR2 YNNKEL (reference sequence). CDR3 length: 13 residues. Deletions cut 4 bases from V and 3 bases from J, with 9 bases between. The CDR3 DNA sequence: TGTGCCAGCAGCCGGGGCGCGGACTATGGCTACACCTTC. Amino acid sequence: CASSRGADYGYTF.

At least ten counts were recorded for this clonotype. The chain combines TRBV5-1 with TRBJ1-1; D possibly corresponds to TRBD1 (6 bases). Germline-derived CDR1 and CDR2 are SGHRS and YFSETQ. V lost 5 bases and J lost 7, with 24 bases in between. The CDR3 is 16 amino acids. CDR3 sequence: CASRRAHSEQGSEAFF. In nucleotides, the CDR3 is TGCGCCAGCAGGCGCGCCCACTCTGAACAGGGCAGTGAAGCTTTCTTT.

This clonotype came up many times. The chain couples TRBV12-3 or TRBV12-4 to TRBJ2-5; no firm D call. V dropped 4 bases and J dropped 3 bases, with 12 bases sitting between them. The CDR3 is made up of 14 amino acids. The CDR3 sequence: CASSSGFEEETQYF. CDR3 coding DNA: TGTGCCAGCAGTTCAGGCTTTGAAGAAGAGACCCAGTACTTC.

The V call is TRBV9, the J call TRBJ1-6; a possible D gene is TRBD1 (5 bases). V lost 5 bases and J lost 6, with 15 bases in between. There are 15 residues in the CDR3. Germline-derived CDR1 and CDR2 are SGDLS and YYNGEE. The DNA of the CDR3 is TGTGCCAGCAGGCCCCGGTCTGGGACTAATTCACCCCTCCACTTT. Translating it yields CASRPRSGTNSPLHF.

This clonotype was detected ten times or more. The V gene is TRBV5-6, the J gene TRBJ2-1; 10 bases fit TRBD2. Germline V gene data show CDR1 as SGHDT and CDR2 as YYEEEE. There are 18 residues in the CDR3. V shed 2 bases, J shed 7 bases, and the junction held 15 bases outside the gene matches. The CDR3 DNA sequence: TGTGCCAGCAGCTTTCAAACTAGCGGGATTGGTGGATGGAATGAGCAGTTCTTC. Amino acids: CASSFQTSGIGGWNEQFF.

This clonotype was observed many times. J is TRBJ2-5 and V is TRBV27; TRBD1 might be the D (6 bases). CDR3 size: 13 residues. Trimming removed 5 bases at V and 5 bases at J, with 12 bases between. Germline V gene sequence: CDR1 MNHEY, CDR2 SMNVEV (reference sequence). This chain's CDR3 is CASSPGEKETQYF. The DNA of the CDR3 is TGTGCCAGCAGTCCAGGGGAGAAGGAGACCCAGTACTTC.

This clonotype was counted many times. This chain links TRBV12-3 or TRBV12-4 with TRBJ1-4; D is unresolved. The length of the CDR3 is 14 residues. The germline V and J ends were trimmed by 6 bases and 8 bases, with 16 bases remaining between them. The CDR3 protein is CASSDGRTKEKLFF. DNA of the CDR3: TGTGCCAGCAGCGACGGACGGACGAAGGAAAAACTGTTTTTT.

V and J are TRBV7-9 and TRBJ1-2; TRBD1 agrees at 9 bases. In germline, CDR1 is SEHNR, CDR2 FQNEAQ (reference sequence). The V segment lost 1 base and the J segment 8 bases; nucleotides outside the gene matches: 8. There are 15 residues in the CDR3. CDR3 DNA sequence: TGTGCCAGCAGCTTAGGATACCGGACAGGGGAGGGCTACACCTTC. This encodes CASSLGYRTGEGYTF.

CDR3 bases: TGCGCCAGCAGTAGGAGCGGGAGCCACGAGCAGTACTTC. This sequence encodes CASSRSGSHEQYF. V gene TRBV10-1 combines with J gene TRBJ2-7; TRBD2 agrees at 8 bases. Germline V CDR1 and CDR2: WNHNN, SYGVQD (reference sequence). V lost 5 bases and J lost 5; bases outside the gene matches: 5. This CDR3 region has 13 residues.